What follows is one T cell receptor (beta chain) and its context. The data belong to a study of blood T cell repertoires in COVID-19. The CDR3 runs 13 residues. V was cut by 2 bases and J by 0 bases, with 5 bases left in between. CDR1 is MNHEY, CDR2 SMNVEV, per germline (reference sequence). Clones were sequenced by immunoSEQ multiplex PCR, and TCRdb holds only the in-frame ones, with some missing. Of about 480,000 clones detected, about 85% appear once; the ten largest clones hold approximately 2%. The J gene is TRBJ2-7, the V gene TRBV27; unclear D gene. Sequencing was done on a sample of PBMCs or T cells enriched from blood (not recorded which). The clonotype was recovered from a woman between 18 and 30 years old with acute COVID-19. DNA for the CDR3: TGTGCCAGCAGTTTAACAGACTCCTACGAGCAGTACTTC. It translates to CASSLTDSYEQYF.